This entry lists 9 T cell receptor beta chains sequenced from one sample in a study of human T cells and chemical hapten exposure (dated by TCRdb to 2020 to 2022). What the time point label conveys for this sample: patch test 1, 2 weeks after DPC sensitization. The sample's treatment or condition label is to be understood as: therapeutic diphenylcyclopropenone sensitization with weekly scalp DPC. The library was built by means of RACE. The sample was run on a NextSeq 500. TCRdb passed the public sequencing reads through fastp at Q25 and MiXCR, retaining productive beta sequences. CDR3 protein sequences are deduplicated, and each keeps its most common genes and DNA. This sample comprises tens of thousands of distinct CDR3 sequences, 32% of them detected only once. More than 7% of the sample belongs to the ten largest clones. Material: whole blood, obtained in connection with sensitization to the hapten diphenylcyclopropenone (DPC). These receptor sequences come from a man aged 35 to 55 with alopecia areata. Some clones in this sample may be carry-over from other donors' samples.

Comment on this clonotype: A much larger clone lies a single base off, so this may be a read error. This chain connects TRBV12-3 or TRBV12-4 to TRBJ1-1, with D unclear. This CDR3 is built from 13 residues. CDR3 DNA: TGTGCCAGCATTCCCCCCGGGAACACTGAAACTTTCTTT. Encoded protein: CASIPPGNTETFF.

This chain connects TRBV4-2 to TRBJ2-5; D uncertain. This CDR3 region has 15 residues. V shed 0 bases and J shed 5 bases, with 13 bases lying between them. The germline CDR1 and CDR2 sequences are LGHNA and YNFKEQ. DNA for the CDR3: TGTGCCAGCAGCCAAGATACTTTTGGAAAGGAGACCCAGTACTTC. Protein: CASSQDTFGKETQYF.

The table lists this clonotype with many counts. The gene calls are TRBV14 and TRBJ2-7; D is unclear. Germline CDR1 and CDR2: SGHDN and FVKESK. V lost 2 bases and J lost 2, with 4 bases in between. The CDR3 runs to 12 residues. CDR3 in amino acids: CASSQTAYEQYF. The CDR3 nucleotides are TGTGCCAGCAGCCAAACCGCCTACGAGCAGTACTTC.

The rearrangement uses TRBV15 and TRBJ1-1; maybe TRBD1 (5 bases). The CDR3 consists of 16 residues. Trimming left V 3 bases short and J 1 base short, with 15 bases between. Germline V gene data show CDR1 as LNHNV and CDR2 as YYDKDF (reference sequence). CDR3 nucleotide sequence: TGTGCCACCAGCAGGGCCGTCAGGGCTCAGAACACTGAAGCTTTCTTT. Protein product: CATSRAVRAQNTEAFF.

V gene TRBV9 combines with J gene TRBJ2-6, with TRBD2 as a possible D gene (6 bases). The length of the CDR3 is 16 residues. Germline V lookup: CDR1 SGDLS, CDR2 YYNGEE. The ends were cut back, 0 bases at V and 2 bases at J, with 9 bases in the middle. This CDR3 is CASSVERGTGANVLTF. The CDR3 coding sequence is TGTGCCAGCAGCGTAGAACGGGGGACTGGGGCCAACGTCCTGACTTTC.

The chain combines TRBV9 with TRBJ2-5; unclear D gene. The CDR3 length is 13 residues. V lost 1 base and J lost 4, with 8 bases in between. The germline V gene has CDR1 SGDLS and CDR2 YYNGEE. CDR3 DNA: TGTGCCAGCAGCGTAAACCCCGGAGAGACCCAGTACTTC. Translation gives CASSVNPGETQYF.

This chain links TRBV5-1 with TRBJ2-7, with 9 positions matching TRBD1. V dropped 4 bases and J dropped 3; count of bases not matched to a gene: 8. CDR3 size: 15 residues. Germline loops: CDR1 SGHRS, CDR2 YFSETQ. The chain's CDR3 is CASSPSGTGIYEQYF. Written as DNA, the CDR3 is TGCGCCAGCAGCCCGAGCGGGACAGGGATCTACGAGCAGTACTTC.

This rearrangement joins TRBV7-9 to TRBJ2-3, with D uncertain. Trimming pared 1 base from V and 3 bases from J, leaving 5 bases between. CDR3 size: 13 residues. Germline values: CDR1 SEHNR, CDR2 FQNEAQ (reference sequence). Here the CDR3 reads CASSLVPTDTQYF. The CDR3 bases are TGTGCCAGCAGCTTAGTCCCGACAGATACGCAGTATTTT.

The gene calls are TRBV6-5 and TRBJ1-1, with 7 bases that match TRBD1. The CDR3 is 16 residues long. J gave up 1 base and V 2 bases, and 7 bases lay outside the gene matches. CDR1 is MNHEY, CDR2 SVGAGI, per germline. The CDR3: CASSYGNRGRNTEAFF. CDR3 in DNA: TGTGCCAGCAGTTACGGCAACAGGGGTAGGAACACTGAAGCTTTCTTT.